The 4 T cell receptor beta chains given below trace back to one sample, sequenced in a study of T cell changes during pregnancy in multiple sclerosis. The method was immunoSEQ multiplex PCR; TCRdb's version includes in-frame clones alone and lacks a portion of them. The sample lists roughly 59,000 clones; 93% were seen once. Sample: CD8+ T cells from peripheral blood mononuclear cells, taken in the second trimester of pregnancy. The receptors were sampled from a female donor with multiple sclerosis, enrolled in a pregnancy study.

The chain couples TRBV4-1 to TRBJ1-2; no reliable D call. The CDR3 totals 14 residues. Trimming cost V 0 bases and J 3 bases, with 8 bases left between them. Germline V CDR1 and CDR2: MGHRA, YSYEKL. CDR3 sequence (DNA): TGCGCCAGCAGCCAAGACAGGTCGGACTATGGCTACACCTTC. This sequence encodes CASSQDRSDYGYTF.

The genes are TRBV19 and TRBJ2-3; no firm D call. Germline assignment: CDR1 LNHDA and CDR2 SQIVND (reference sequence). CDR3 length: 14 residues. Trimming stripped 8 bases from V and 4 bases from J, with 16 bases between. The CDR3 reads CASRPASTSDTQYF. As DNA, the CDR3 is TGTGCCAGTCGCCCCGCGAGTACTTCAGATACGCAGTATTTT.

The chain recombines TRBV7-2 with TRBJ2-7; 12 bases align to TRBD2. Trimming removed 1 base from V and 4 bases from J; junction bases left unmatched: 5. Germline CDR1 reads SGHTA; CDR2 reads FQGNSA. The CDR3 totals 16 residues. CDR3 residues: CASSLVGTSGFYEQYF. In DNA, the CDR3 is TGTGCCAGCAGCTTAGTTGGGACTAGCGGGTTTTACGAGCAGTACTTC.

The rearrangement uses TRBV9 and TRBJ2-1; 10 nucleotides align to TRBD1. Trimming took 3 bases from V and 8 from J; bases not matched to a gene: 11. From germline, CDR1 is SGDLS and CDR2 YYNGEE. This CDR3 contains 16 residues. CDR3 sequence (DNA): TGTGCCAGCAGCGAGTCCCTGACAGGGGGCTCCGATGAGCAGTTCTTC. It translates to CASSESLTGGSDEQFF.